This is a list of T cell receptor beta chains from one sample in a study of regulatory T cells in long-lasting Graves disease. TCRdb redid the calling of the multiplex PCR reads with MiXCR, one entry per CDR3 protein. The sample has hundreds of thousands of distinct CDR3 sequences, 12% seen once; the top ten hold about 8.3%. This sample also belongs to another study, concerning T cells in Graves' hyperthyroidism and ophthalmopathy.

Source: peripheral blood mononuclear cells (PBMCs), taken at new diagnosis, from a patient treated with antithyroid drugs. Receptors originate from a woman in her twenties or thirties with Graves disease. The CDR3 runs from the conserved cysteine through the conserved F or W. The order of the fields is J gene, D gene, clone size, V gene, CDR3 protein, CDR3 DNA. The D gene is left open where the match is weak. The listing skips clone size in some rows; elsewhere it reads once, few, many or a size class.

>TRBJ2-1|-|many|TRBV19
CASSSWDYNEQFF
TGTGCCAGTAGTAGCTGGGACTACAATGAGCAGTTCTTC
>TRBJ1-1|-|-|TRBV18
CASSPGYTEAFF
TGTGCCAGCTCACCAGGTTACACTGAAGCTTTCTTT
>TRBJ2-6|TRBD2|few|TRBV7-2
CASSLLSGTGANVLTF
TGTGCCAGCAGCTTATTGAGCGGGACTGGGGCCAACGTCCTGACTTTC
>TRBJ2-3|-|many|TRBV30
CAWSNNYFTDTQYF
TGTGCCTGGAGTAATAACTATTTCACAGATACGCAGTATTTT
>TRBJ2-7|TRBD2|-|TRBV4-1
CASSHLLADEQYF
TGCGCCAGCAGCCACCTACTAGCGGACGAGCAGTACTTC
>TRBJ1-1|TRBD1|many|TRBV7-2
CASSLGTGGLRGTEAFF
TGTGCCAGCAGCTTAGGGACAGGGGGACTGCGAGGGACTGAAGCTTTCTTT
>TRBJ2-1|-|many|TRBV24-1
CATSDGNNEQFF
TGTGCCACCAGCGATGGGAACAATGAGCAGTTCTTC
>TRBJ2-1|TRBD2|few|TRBV24-1
CATSDTGLAGVRYNEQFF
TGTGCCACCAGTGACACGGGACTAGCGGGAGTTCGGTACAATGAGCAGTTCTTC
>TRBJ1-5|-|many|TRBV30
CAWSAGTENQPQHF
TGTGCCTGGAGTGCTGGGACGGAAAATCAGCCCCAGCATTTT
>TRBJ1-4|TRBD1|-|TRBV10-2
CATGDGEKLFF
TGCGCGACAGGGGATGGAGAAAAACTGTTTTTT
>TRBJ2-7|-|many|TRBV2
CASSEYPRPSSYEQYF
TGTGCCAGCAGTGAATACCCCAGACCGAGCTCCTACGAGCAGTACTTC
>TRBJ2-1|TRBD2|many|TRBV29-1
CSVEPTSGRNNEQFF
TGCAGCGTTGAACCTACTAGCGGGAGAAACAATGAGCAGTTCTTC
>TRBJ2-4|TRBD2|-|TRBV4-1
CASSGGVLAKNIQYF
TGCGCCAGCAGCGGGGGGGTTCTAGCCAAAAACATTCAGTACTTC
>TRBJ1-1|TRBD1|many|TRBV19
CASSILIGQGGFRVGEAFF
TGTGCCAGTAGTATACTCATCGGACAGGGAGGGTTCCGTGTAGGTGAAGCTTTCTTT
>TRBJ1-1|-|many|TRBV29-1
CSVDVNTEAFF
TGCAGCGTTGATGTGAACACTGAAGCTTTCTTT
>TRBJ1-6|TRBD1|-|TRBV4-3
CASSQTGVQGAGLTYNSPLHF
TGCGCCAGCAGCCAAACAGGAGTTCAGGGGGCGGGTCTCACCTATAATTCACCCCTCCACTTT
>TRBJ2-5|-|-|TRBV5-4
CASSLGTDLRETQYF
TGTGCCAGCAGCTTGGGGACCGATCTGCGGGAGACCCAGTACTTC
>TRBJ1-1|-|many|TRBV20-1
CSASNRGRAAFF
TGCAGTGCTAGTAATCGGGGGAGGGCAGCTTTCTTT
>TRBJ1-1|-|many|TRBV11-2
CASNMNVHTEAFF
TGTGCCAGCAACATGAACGTCCATACTGAAGCTTTCTTT
>TRBJ2-4|TRBD1|many|TRBV20-1
CSAREDRVTIQYF
TGCAGTGCTAGGGAGGACAGGGTAACCATTCAGTACTTC
>TRBJ2-7|TRBD2|many|TRBV20-1
CSAGAGRSYEQYF
TGCAGTGCTGGAGCGGGACGGAGCTACGAGCAGTACTTC
>TRBJ2-1|TRBD1|-|TRBV5-1
CASSSTGTGASEQFF
TGCGCCAGCAGCTCCACCGGGACAGGGGCTTCTGAGCAGTTCTTC
>TRBJ2-3|TRBD2|few|TRBV29-1
CSAEGQGILAGGTTDTQYF
TGCAGCGCCGAAGGGCAGGGGATTCTAGCGGGAGGGACCACAGATACGCAGTATTTT
>TRBJ2-1|TRBD2|many|TRBV6-2/TRBV6-3
CASAPRGSYNEQFF
TGTGCCAGCGCTCCCCGCGGGAGCTACAATGAGCAGTTCTTC
>TRBJ1-4|-|-|TRBV4-3
CASSRLLVEKLFF
TGCGCCAGCAGCCGACTCCTAGTAGAAAAACTGTTTTTT
>TRBJ1-5|-|many|TRBV2
CASSDTYSNQPQHF
TGTGCCAGCAGTGATACCTATAGCAATCAGCCCCAGCATTTT
>TRBJ2-1|-|-|TRBV9
CASSVAFNEQFF
TGTGCCAGCAGCGTAGCTTTCAATGAGCAGTTCTTC
>TRBJ2-7|-|-|TRBV6-1
CASSPRSGEQYF
TGTGCCAGCAGTCCACGCTCGGGGGAGCAGTACTTC
>TRBJ2-7|-|many|TRBV15
CATSRDPVRQVLVYEQYF
TGTGCCACCAGCAGAGATCCAGTGCGGCAGGTCCTTGTTTACGAGCAGTACTTC
>TRBJ1-1|-|many|TRBV11-2
CASSLPSLGNTEAFF
TGTGCCAGCAGCTTACCCAGCTTAGGGAACACTGAAGCTTTCTTT
>TRBJ1-1|TRBD1|-|TRBV4-1
CASSHLIKGQGGEAFF
TGCGCCAGCAGCCACTTGATCAAGGGACAGGGGGGTGAAGCTTTCTTT
>TRBJ2-3|-|many|TRBV7-6
CASSLNRPQGFTDTQYF
TGTGCCAGCAGCTTAAATCGTCCGCAGGGGTTCACAGATACGCAGTATTTT
>TRBJ1-2|-|many|TRBV18
CASSPVDRQALF
TGTGCCAGCTCACCAGTCGACAGACAGGCGCTCTTC
>TRBJ1-1|-|many|TRBV27
CASSLSRGSTEAFF
TGTGCCAGCAGTTTATCCAGGGGAAGCACTGAAGCTTTCTTT
>TRBJ1-1|TRBD1|many|TRBV2
CASLPGQGMNTEAFF
TGTGCCAGCCTACCGGGACAGGGAATGAACACTGAAGCTTTCTTT
>TRBJ1-4|-|many|TRBV11-2
CASSFIAPGGEKLFF
TGTGCCAGCAGCTTCATCGCCCCAGGCGGCGAAAAACTGTTTTTT
>TRBJ2-3|TRBD2|many|TRBV28
CASSLSLLAGEDTQYF
TGTGCCAGCAGTTTATCCCTCCTAGCGGGTGAGGATACGCAGTATTTT
>TRBJ2-5|TRBD2|few|TRBV25-1
CASSELGLAGGETQYF
TGTGCCAGCAGTGAATTGGGGCTAGCGGGAGGAGAGACCCAGTACTTC
>TRBJ2-3|TRBD2|-|TRBV19
CASSLLAGEGTDTQYF
TGTGCCAGTAGTCTCCTAGCGGGAGAGGGCACAGATACGCAGTATTTT
>TRBJ2-1|TRBD1|many|TRBV7-8
CASSLGAGGGEQFF
TGTGCCAGCAGCTTAGGTGCAGGGGGTGGTGAGCAGTTCTTC
>TRBJ2-1|-|many|TRBV6-2/TRBV6-3
CASSSPAAWSNEQFF
TGTGCCAGCAGTTCCCCGGCAGCCTGGTCCAATGAGCAGTTCTTC
>TRBJ2-6|TRBD1|-|TRBV7-9
CASSMTTGVGANVLTF
TGTGCCAGCTCGATGACAACAGGGGTCGGGGCCAACGTCCTGACTTTC
>TRBJ2-3|-|many|TRBV18
CASSPRSRVTQYF
TGTGCCAGCTCACCGCGTTCGAGGGTTACGCAGTATTTT
>TRBJ2-5|-|many|TRBV28
CASIVAGGVGETQYF
TGTGCCAGCATCGTGGCAGGCGGAGTGGGAGAGACCCAGTACTTC
>TRBJ2-1|TRBD2|-|TRBV20-1
CSARDLASGHSYNEQFF
TGCAGTGCTAGAGATCTCGCTAGCGGACACTCCTACAATGAGCAGTTCTTC
>TRBJ1-3|-|many|TRBV20-1
CSAPTSGNTIYF
TGCAGTGCTCCCACATCTGGAAACACCATATATTTT
>TRBJ1-1|-|many|TRBV18
CASSPAEMNTEAFF
TGTGCCAGCTCACCAGCGGAAATGAACACTGAAGCTTTCTTT
>TRBJ2-5|TRBD2|-|TRBV7-9
CASRREGLSQETQYF
TGTGCCAGCCGTCGGGAGGGTTTGAGTCAAGAGACCCAGTACTTC
>TRBJ2-5|-|once|TRBV7-8
CASSRTGSGAQKTQYF
TGTGCCAGCAGCAGAACCGGGTCAGGAGCACAAAAGACCCAGTACTTC